Below, 9 T cell receptor beta chains from the same sample are listed, as sequenced in a study of human versus mouse CDR3 diversity and MHC coevolution. Repertoires were generated with immunoSEQ multiplex PCR, while TCRdb's copy carries only in-frame clones and drops some. The repertoire has roughly 80,000 clones, around 92% of them found once; the top ten carry about 0.15%. The material sequenced was naive CD4+ T cells from blood. Subset indicated: CD45RO-negative CD62L-positive naive CD4 T cells. These receptors were obtained from a person aged 25 to 69 in good health.

The genes are TRBV29-1 and TRBJ2-2; 7 bases match TRBD2. The junction had 2 bases not matched to a gene; V was cut back by 1 base and J by 6 bases. The CDR3 is 13 residues long. CDR1 is SQVTM and CDR2 is ANQGSEA in the germline V gene. CDR3 sequence reads: CSVEGGGAGELFF. In DNA, the CDR3 is TGCAGCGTTGAAGGCGGGGGAGCCGGGGAGCTGTTTTTT.

The genes are TRBV28 and TRBJ2-7, with a possible D match to TRBD2 (5 bases). V was trimmed by 10 bases and J by 0 bases, leaving 16 bases between them. The CDR3 is made up of 14 amino acids. Germline V lookup: CDR1 MDHEN, CDR2 SYDVKM. In nucleotides, the CDR3 is TGTGCCATCGGGGAGAGGTTGAGCTCCTACGAGCAGTACTTC. It is translated as CAIGERLSSYEQYF.

A remark on this clone: This sample includes further DNA sequences coding for the same CDR3. This sequence joins TRBV28 and TRBJ2-7; D may be TRBD1 (6 bases). Looked up from germline, CDR1 is MDHEN and CDR2 is SYDVKM. The CDR3 runs 14 residues. V was trimmed by 4 bases and J by 5 bases, leaving 15 bases between them. CDR3 nucleotide sequence: TGTGCCAGCAGTTCCTACAGGGTGAAGGACGAGCAGTACTTC. Translation: CASSSYRVKDEQYF. Full variable domain (remainder filled in from reference TRBV28 and TRBJ2-7): DVKVTQSSRYLVKRTGEKVFLECVQDMDHENMFWYRQDPGLGLRLIYFSYDVKMKEKGDIPEGYSVSREKKERFSLILESASTNQTSMYLCASSSYRVKDEQYFGPGTRLTVT.

J is TRBJ2-1 and V is TRBV2, with TRBD1 matching 11 bases. V lost 6 bases to trimming and J lost 8 bases; unmatched junction nucleotides: 9. The CDR3 runs 15 residues. From germline, CDR1 is SNHLY and CDR2 FYNNEI. CDR3 coding DNA: TGTGCCAGCAGAGGGGACAGGGGGAAAGGAGATGAGCAGTTCTTC. Its translation: CASRGDRGKGDEQFF.

This clone appeared once. V is TRBV5-1 and J is TRBJ2-5, with 10 bases that match TRBD2. The V segment lost 3 bases and the J segment 6 bases; nucleotides outside the gene matches: 8. The CDR3 runs 15 residues. The germline CDR1 and CDR2 sequences are SGHRS and YFSETQ. CDR3 loop: CASSSSGGAEKTQYF. The CDR3 nucleotides read TGCGCCAGCAGCTCCAGCGGGGGGGCCGAAAAGACCCAGTACTTC.

The V and J genes are TRBV15 and TRBJ2-7, with D maybe TRBD1 (6 bases). This CDR3 contains 15 residues. From germline, CDR1 is LNHNV and CDR2 YYDKDF (reference sequence). The V end was cut by 5 bases, the J end by 2 bases, with 16 bases between. CDR3 residues: CATSSQGPGPYEQYF. CDR3 sequence (DNA): TGTGCCACCAGCTCCCAGGGGCCCGGACCCTACGAGCAGTACTTC.

The genes are TRBV30 and TRBJ1-4, with 8 positions matching TRBD1. This CDR3 has 14 amino acids. Germline V gene sequence: CDR1 GTSNPN, CDR2 SVGIG (reference sequence). Trimming removed 1 base from V and 8 bases from J; junction bases left unmatched: 6. CDR3 sequence (DNA): TGTGCCTGGAGTGGGACAGGGCGAGGCGAAAAACTGTTTTTT. This codes for CAWSGTGRGEKLFF.

The chain employs TRBV5-1 and TRBJ1-5; perhaps TRBD1 as D (5 bases). Trimming stripped 5 bases from V and 3 bases from J, with 9 bases between. The length of the CDR3 is 13 residues. Germline lookup yields CDR1 SGHRS and CDR2 YFSETQ. Here the CDR3 reads CASRAGNNQPQHF. Here the CDR3 DNA reads TGCGCCAGCAGAGCAGGGAACAATCAGCCCCAGCATTTT. Using reference TRBV5-1 and TRBJ1-5 for the parts outside the CDR3, the full variable domain is KAGVTQTPRYLIKTRGQQVTLSCSPISGHRSVSWYQQTPGQGLQFLFEYFSETQRNKGNFPGRFSGRQFSNSRSEMNVSTLELGDSALYLCASRAGNNQPQHFGDGTRLSIL.

This chain links TRBV6-1 with TRBJ2-2; D is possibly TRBD1 (5 bases). Trimming took 6 bases from V and 7 from J, leaving 15 bases between them. Germline loops: CDR1 MNHNS, CDR2 SASEGT. This CDR3 contains 14 residues. The CDR3 region has the DNA TGTGCCAGCAGCTCGACAGTTCTTATCGGGGAGCTGTTTTTT. Protein: CASSSTVLIGELFF.